Shown below are 21 T cell receptor beta chains from a single sample sequenced in a study of cytomegalovirus exposure and HLA in healthy donors (dated by TCRdb to the late 2010s). The library came from the immunoSEQ multiplex PCR assay. A mixture of 60 forward primers for TCR Vbeta segments and 13 reverse primers for TCR Jbeta segments was used in the multiplex PCR. TCRdb took over this immuneACCESS table, retaining in-frame rearrangements with V and J assigned. Such tables are incomplete; in checked studies, under half of the missing clones stem from an unresolved V gene, and the remainder is unexplained. Counted in this sample were more than 95,000 clones; around 85% of them appeared once. Of the sample, around 6.9% is held by the ten largest clones. Sequenced sample: PBMCs. Receptors originate from a man aged 25 to 45 in good health and CMV-seropositive.

Notes on this clone: This same CDR3 is encoded by further DNA sequences in the sample. The rearrangement links TRBV28 to TRBJ2-7; 9 bases align to TRBD1. This CDR3 region has 13 residues. Per the germline V gene, CDR1 is MDHEN and CDR2 is SYDVKM. V lost 4 bases, J lost 3 bases, and 1 base stayed unmatched. In DNA form, the CDR3 reads TGTGCCAGCAGTTCGGGACAGGGCTACGAGCAGTACTTC. It yields the protein CASSSGQGYEQYF. Variable domain in full (rest from reference TRBV28 and TRBJ2-7): DVKVTQSSRYLVKRTGEKVFLECVQDMDHENMFWYRQDPGLGLRLIYFSYDVKMKEKGDIPEGYSVSREKKERFSLILESASTNQTSMYLCASSSGQGYEQYFGPGTRLTVT.

V gene TRBV7-6 combines with J gene TRBJ2-7; TRBD2 matches at 7 bases. In germline, CDR1 is SGHVS, CDR2 FNYEAQ. The CDR3 spans 14 residues. Trimming took 7 bases from V and 2 from J; bases not matched to a gene: 8. CDR3 region: CASTPGLGTYEQYF. The CDR3 region has the DNA TGTGCCAGCACCCCAGGACTAGGTACCTACGAGCAGTACTTC.

This clone was observed once. J is TRBJ2-3 and V is TRBV5-1, with 8 bases aligning to TRBD2. Germline V gives CDR1 SGHRS, CDR2 YFSETQ. The CDR3 extends over 17 amino acids. With V trimmed by 0 bases and J by 0 bases, 6 bases remained unmatched. The CDR3 protein is CASSLGNSGVSTDTQYF. The CDR3 DNA reads as TGCGCCAGCAGCTTGGGAAATAGCGGGGTGAGCACAGATACGCAGTATTTT.

This sequence joins TRBV2 and TRBJ1-4; D not certain. Trimming removed 7 bases at V and 7 bases at J, with 16 bases between. Looked up from germline, CDR1 is SNHLY and CDR2 is FYNNEI. There are 14 residues in the CDR3. Written as DNA, the CDR3 is TGTGCCAGCACCAGACTTAGGTTAGGTGAAAAACTGTTTTTT. It translates to CASTRLRLGEKLFF.

The chain combines TRBV7-9 with TRBJ1-1, with 8 bases aligning to TRBD1. The CDR3 is made up of 15 amino acids. Germline CDR1 and CDR2: SEHNR and FQNEAQ (reference sequence). The junction had 8 bases not matched to a gene; V was cut back by 6 bases and J by 2 bases. The CDR3 here is CASRPQGAGNTEAFF. Written as DNA, the CDR3 is TGTGCCAGCAGGCCTCAGGGGGCCGGTAACACTGAAGCTTTCTTT. The variable domain in full, with the rest retrieved from reference TRBV7-9 and TRBJ1-1, is DTGVSQNPRHKITKRGQNVTFRCDPISEHNRLYWYRQTLGQGPEFLTYFQNEAQLEKSRLLSDRFSAERPKGSFSTLEIQRTEQGDSAMYLCASRPQGAGNTEAFFGQGTRLTVV.

The V and J genes are TRBV28 and TRBJ2-7; no reliable D call. The CDR3 has 12 amino acids. Germline CDR1 and CDR2: MDHEN and SYDVKM. Between the trimmed V and J ends, which lost 5 bases and 6 bases, there was a span of 11 bases. CDR3 loop: CASSIPGREQYF. In nucleotides, the CDR3 is TGTGCCAGCAGTATTCCCGGTCGCGAGCAGTACTTC. Complete variable domain (other parts from reference TRBV28 and TRBJ2-7): DVKVTQSSRYLVKRTGEKVFLECVQDMDHENMFWYRQDPGLGLRLIYFSYDVKMKEKGDIPEGYSVSREKKERFSLILESASTNQTSMYLCASSIPGREQYFGPGTRLTVT.

This rearrangement joins TRBV5-1 to TRBJ2-7, with D maybe TRBD1 (5 bases). CDR1 is SGHRS and CDR2 is YFSETQ in the germline V gene. The V gene lost 0 bases and the J gene lost 2 bases, with 6 bases spanning the gap. The CDR3 runs to 13 residues. The CDR3 loop reads CASSLEGPYEQYF. The CDR3 DNA sequence: TGCGCCAGCAGCTTGGAGGGGCCCTACGAGCAGTACTTC.

The chain uses TRBV11-2 and TRBJ1-5, with 8 positions matching TRBD1. The CDR3 totals 15 residues. With 5 bases clipped from V and 5 bases from J, the junction kept 8 bases outside the gene matches. Germline CDR1 SGHAT, CDR2 FQNNGV. The CDR3 sequence: CASSPETGDDQPQHF. The CDR3 coding sequence is TGTGCCAGCAGCCCAGAGACAGGGGACGATCAGCCCCAGCATTTT.

The rearrangement links TRBV6-5 to TRBJ2-3, with TRBD2 matching 11 bases. With 0 bases clipped from V and 7 bases from J, the junction kept 3 bases outside the gene matches. The CDR3 covers 15 residues. CDR1 is MNHEY and CDR2 is SVGAGI in the germline V gene. The CDR3: CASSYSTSGGNTQYF. In DNA form, the CDR3 reads TGTGCCAGCAGTTACTCAACTAGCGGGGGAAATACGCAGTATTTT.

The genes are TRBV28 and TRBJ1-1, with 7 bases fitting TRBD1. Germline CDR1 reads MDHEN; CDR2 reads SYDVKM. Trimming cost V 2 bases and J 0 bases; bases outside gene matches: 0. CDR3 length: 14 amino acids. CDR3 amino acids: CASSLTGVNTEAFF. The DNA of the CDR3 is TGTGCCAGCAGTTTAACAGGGGTGAACACTGAAGCTTTCTTT.

Details on this clone: One junction end disagrees with the germline gene, perhaps due to a read error. The chain recombines TRBV7-7 with TRBJ2-2; D ambiguous. Germline CDR1 and CDR2: SSHAT and FNYEAQ (reference sequence). The length of the CDR3 is 15 residues. The CDR3 sequence is CASSSSGRNTGELFF. Here the CDR3 DNA reads TGTGCTAGCAGCTCCTCAGGCAGAAACACCGGGGAGCTGTTTTTT.

The gene calls are TRBV25-1 and TRBJ2-5; no clear D. Looked up from germline, CDR1 is MGHDK and CDR2 is SYGVNS. Trimming removed 1 base from V and 5 bases from J, with 11 bases in between. The CDR3 is made up of 14 amino acids. The CDR3 DNA reads TGTGCCAGCAGTGAATCGGGTCTTTGGGAGACCCAGTACTTC. It translates to CASSESGLWETQYF.

This clone ranks as medium-sized. The chain carries TRBV2 and TRBJ2-5, with no clear D. V was shortened by 4 bases and J by 4 bases, with 7 bases between the two germline ends. CDR3 length: 12 amino acids. Per germline, CDR1 SNHLY and CDR2 FYNNEI. The DNA of the CDR3 is TGTGCCAGCAGTGTTAACAGAGAGACCCAGTACTTC. The encoded protein is CASSVNRETQYF.

This clone was recorded once. The chain has TRBV9 and TRBJ1-2; D gene unclear. The germline CDR1 and CDR2 sequences are SGDLS and YYNGEE. V was trimmed by 0 bases and J by 5 bases, leaving 5 bases between them. The CDR3 consists of 12 residues. CDR3 nucleotide sequence: TGTGCCAGCAGCGTAGCCGGTTATGGCTACACCTTC. Translated: CASSVAGYGYTF.

This chain links TRBV4-1 with TRBJ2-5; a weak D match, TRBD1 (6 bases). Gene TRBJ2-7 matches the end of the DNA better, so the J call may be wrong. CDR3 length: 15 residues. Germline V gives CDR1 MGHRA, CDR2 YSYEKL. The CDR3 spells CASSHQGSSTYEQYF. The CDR3 nucleotides read TGCGCCAGCAGCCACCAGGGGTCATCAACCTACGAGCAGTACTTC.

CDR3: CASSLGQGSFF. The CDR3 nucleotides read TGTGCCAGCAGCTTAGGGCAGGGGTCCTTCTTT. The chain links TRBV7-9 to TRBJ1-1; D may be TRBD1 (6 bases). The germline CDR1 and CDR2 sequences are SEHNR and FQNEAQ (reference sequence). V was clipped by 1 base and J by 14 bases, with 11 bases between them. The CDR3 extends over 11 amino acids.

V usage is TRBV18 and J usage is TRBJ2-5; no clear D gene. The V and J ends lost 0 bases and 4 bases respectively, with 9 bases between them. Germline CDR1 is KGHSH and CDR2 is LQKENI. The CDR3 covers 14 residues. CDR3 nucleotide sequence: TGTGCCAGCTCACCACCGACGGGTCGAGAGACCCAGTACTTC. Translating gives CASSPPTGRETQYF.

The table lists this clone with a count of one. The CDR3 here is CASSIEFSRGTEAFF. The DNA of the CDR3 is TGTGCCAGTAGTATAGAGTTCTCCAGGGGCACTGAAGCTTTCTTT. This chain connects TRBV19 to TRBJ1-1, with D possibly being TRBD1 (6 bases). Germline loops: CDR1 LNHDA, CDR2 SQIVND (reference sequence). Trimming took 0 bases from V and 4 from J, leaving 12 bases between them. The CDR3 has 15 residues.

The V and J genes are TRBV5-1 and TRBJ2-3; D is unclear. The V gene's germline CDR1 is SGHRS and CDR2 YFSETQ. The CDR3 runs to 16 residues. Trimming left V 0 bases short and J 5 bases short, with 16 bases between. The CDR3 loop is CASSLAVSGSGDTQYF. The CDR3 nucleotides are TGCGCCAGCAGCTTGGCCGTCAGTGGTTCTGGAGATACGCAGTATTTT.

Of note for this clone: The junction and the germline gene differ at one end; a read error may be behind it. Other DNA sequences in the same sample also yield this CDR3. The chain has TRBV9 and TRBJ1-6; D is uncertain. This CDR3 contains 16 residues. CDR1 and CDR2 from the germline V gene are SGDLS and YYNGEE. CDR3 DNA: TGTGCCAGCAGCCTTAATCTTGCCGGGTCTAATTCCCCCCTCCACTTT. Translation: CASSLNLAGSNSPLHF.

This sequence joins TRBV4-1 and TRBJ1-2; no clear D gene. The CDR3 runs to 15 residues. Per germline, CDR1 MGHRA and CDR2 YSYEKL. V dropped 0 bases and J dropped 0 bases, with 8 bases sitting between them. CDR3 bases: TGCGCCAGCAGCCAAGATCCCGTAACTAACTATGGCTACACCTTC. This encodes CASSQDPVTNYGYTF.